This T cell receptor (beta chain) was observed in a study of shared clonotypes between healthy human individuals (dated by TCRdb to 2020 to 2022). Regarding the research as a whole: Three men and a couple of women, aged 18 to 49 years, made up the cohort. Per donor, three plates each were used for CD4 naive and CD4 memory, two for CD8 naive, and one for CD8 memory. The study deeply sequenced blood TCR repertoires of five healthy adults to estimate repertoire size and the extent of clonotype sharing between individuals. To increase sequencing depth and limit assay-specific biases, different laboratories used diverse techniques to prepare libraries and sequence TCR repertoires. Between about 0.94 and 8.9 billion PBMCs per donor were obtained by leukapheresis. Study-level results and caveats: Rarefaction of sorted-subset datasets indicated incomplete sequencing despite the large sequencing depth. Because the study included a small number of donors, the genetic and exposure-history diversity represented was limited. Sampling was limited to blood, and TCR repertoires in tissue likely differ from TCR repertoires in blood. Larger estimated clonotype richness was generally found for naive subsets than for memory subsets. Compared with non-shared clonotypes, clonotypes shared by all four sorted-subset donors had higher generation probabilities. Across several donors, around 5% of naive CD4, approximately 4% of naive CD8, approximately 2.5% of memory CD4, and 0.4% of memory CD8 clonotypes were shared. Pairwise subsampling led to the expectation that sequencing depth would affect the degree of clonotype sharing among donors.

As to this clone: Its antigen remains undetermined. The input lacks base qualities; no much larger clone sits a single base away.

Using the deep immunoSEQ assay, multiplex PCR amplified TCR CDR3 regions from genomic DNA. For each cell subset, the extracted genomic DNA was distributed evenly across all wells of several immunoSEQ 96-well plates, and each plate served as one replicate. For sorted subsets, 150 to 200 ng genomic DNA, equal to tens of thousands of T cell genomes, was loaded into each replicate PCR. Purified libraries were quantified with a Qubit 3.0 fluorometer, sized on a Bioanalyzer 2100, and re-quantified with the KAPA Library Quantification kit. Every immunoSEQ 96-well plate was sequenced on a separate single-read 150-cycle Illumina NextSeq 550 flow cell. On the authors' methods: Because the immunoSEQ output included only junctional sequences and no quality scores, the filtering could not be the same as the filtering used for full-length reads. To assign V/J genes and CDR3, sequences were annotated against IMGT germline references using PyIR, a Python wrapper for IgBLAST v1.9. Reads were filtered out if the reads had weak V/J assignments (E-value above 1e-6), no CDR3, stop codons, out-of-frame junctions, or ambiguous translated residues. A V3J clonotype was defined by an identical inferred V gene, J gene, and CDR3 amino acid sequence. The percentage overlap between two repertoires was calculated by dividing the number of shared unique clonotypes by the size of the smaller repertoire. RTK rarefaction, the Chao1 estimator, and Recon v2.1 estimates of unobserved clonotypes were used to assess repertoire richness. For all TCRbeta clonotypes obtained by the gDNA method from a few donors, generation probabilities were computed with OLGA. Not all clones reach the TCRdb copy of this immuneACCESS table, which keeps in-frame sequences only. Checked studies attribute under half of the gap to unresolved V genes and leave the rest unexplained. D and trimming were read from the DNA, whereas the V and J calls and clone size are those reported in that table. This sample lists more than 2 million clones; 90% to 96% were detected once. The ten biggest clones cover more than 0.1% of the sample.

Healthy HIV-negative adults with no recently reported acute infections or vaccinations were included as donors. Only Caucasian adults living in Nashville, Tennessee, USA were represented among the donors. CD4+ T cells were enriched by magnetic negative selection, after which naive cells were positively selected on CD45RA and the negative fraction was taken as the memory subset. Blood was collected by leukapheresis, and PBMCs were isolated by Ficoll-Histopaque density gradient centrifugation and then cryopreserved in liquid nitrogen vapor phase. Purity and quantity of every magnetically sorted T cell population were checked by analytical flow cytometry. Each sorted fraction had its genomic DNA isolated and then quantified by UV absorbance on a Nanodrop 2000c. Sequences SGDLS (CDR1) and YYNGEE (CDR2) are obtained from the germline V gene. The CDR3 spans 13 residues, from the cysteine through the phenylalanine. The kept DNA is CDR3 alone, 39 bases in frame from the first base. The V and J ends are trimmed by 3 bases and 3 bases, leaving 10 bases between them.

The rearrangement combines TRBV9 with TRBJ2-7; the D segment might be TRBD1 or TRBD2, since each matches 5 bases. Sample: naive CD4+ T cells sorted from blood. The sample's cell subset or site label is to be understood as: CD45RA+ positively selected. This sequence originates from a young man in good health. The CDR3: CASSAGPNYEQYF. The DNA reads TGTGCCAGCAGCGCGGGACCGAACTACGAGCAGTACTTC. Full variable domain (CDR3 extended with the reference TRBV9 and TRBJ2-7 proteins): DSGVTQTPKHLITATGQRVTLRCSPRSGDLSVYWYQQSLDQGLQFLIQYYNGEERAKGNILERFSAQQFPDLHSELNLSSLELGDSALYFCASSAGPNYEQYFGPGTRLTVT.